Following are 28 T cell receptor beta chains from one sample sequenced in a study of control samples from healthy donors and cancer patients. Sequencing used immunoSEQ multiplex PCR; TCRdb keeps in-frame clones, though not all of them. This table has 200,000 or so clones, over 80% appearing once. Material for sequencing was blood. The receptors originated from a man aged 25 to 40 in good health.

This rearrangement joins TRBV3-1 (or the pseudogene TRBV3-2) to TRBJ1-5; tentative D call: TRBD1 (6 bases). The CDR3 runs to 15 residues. V lost 4 bases, J lost 3 bases, and 13 bases lay in between. Germline loops: CDR1 LGHDT, CDR2 YNNKEL (reference sequence). The CDR3 region has the DNA TGTGCCAGCAGCCCGGGGGGCGACTACAATCAGCCCCAGCATTTT. Its protein product is CASSPGGDYNQPQHF.

The chain carries TRBV18 and TRBJ1-1, with D possibly matching TRBD1 (6 bases). Trimming cost V 2 bases and J 4 bases, with 17 bases left between them. The CDR3 is 16 amino acids. Germline values: CDR1 KGHSH, CDR2 LQKENI. CDR3: CASSPRQDKLGTEAFF. The CDR3 bases are TGTGCCAGCTCACCAAGACAGGATAAGTTGGGCACTGAAGCTTTCTTT.

The chain couples TRBV9 to TRBJ2-7; 9 nucleotides line up with TRBD2. The CDR3 contains 16 residues. From germline, CDR1 is SGDLS and CDR2 YYNGEE. The V gene end was trimmed by 4 bases and the J gene end by 0 bases; junction bases not matched to a gene: 8. The CDR3 sequence is CASSPALAGHSYEQYF. The CDR3 DNA reads TGTGCCAGCAGCCCAGCTCTAGCGGGGCACTCCTACGAGCAGTACTTC. Drawing the rest from reference TRBV9 and TRBJ2-7, the complete variable domain is DSGVTQTPKHLITATGQRVTLRCSPRSGDLSVYWYQQSLDQGLQFLIQYYNGEERAKGNILERFSAQQFPDLHSELNLSSLELGDSALYFCASSPALAGHSYEQYFGPGTRLTVT.

This chain connects TRBV21-1 to TRBJ2-1; the table's D call of TRBD2 was not tested on the DNA. TRBV21-1 is reported as a pseudogene. The CDR3 extends over 19 amino acids. CDR3 residues: CASSKASRTSGGALNEQFF. In nucleotides, the CDR3 is TGTGCCAGCAGCAAAGCGAGTAGGACTAGCGGGGGGGCCCTGAATGAGCAGTTCTTC.

This chain connects TRBV6-1 to TRBJ2-1; 11 nucleotides agree with TRBD2. There are 17 residues in the CDR3. The V gene's germline CDR1 is MNHNS and CDR2 SASEGT. Germline trimming cut 2 bases from V and 4 bases from J; bases unmatched to any gene: 7. The CDR3 bases are TGTGCCAGCAGTGAATCCCTAGCGGGGGGCTTGTACAATGAGCAGTTCTTC. Its protein product is CASSESLAGGLYNEQFF.

The CDR3 reads CASSQGDIEKLFF. CDR3 sequence (DNA): TGTGCCAGCAGCCAAGGGGACATCGAAAAACTGTTTTTT. This rearrangement joins TRBV3-1 (or the pseudogene TRBV3-2) to TRBJ1-4, with D maybe TRBD1 (6 bases). Trimming shortened V by 1 base and J by 8 bases, and 8 bases separated the two germline ends. This CDR3 has 13 amino acids. Germline values: CDR1 LGHDT, CDR2 YNNKEL (reference sequence).

This clone came up a few times. The J gene is TRBJ1-1, the V gene TRBV12-3 or TRBV12-4; D is undetermined. Trimming left V 1 base short and J 4 bases short, with 7 bases between. The CDR3 has 13 residues. Written as DNA, the CDR3 is TGTGCCAGCAGTTTAGGGGCGGGCACTGAAGCTTTCTTT. Its translation: CASSLGAGTEAFF.

This chain joins TRBV5-4 and TRBJ2-7; 12 nucleotides agree with TRBD2. The CDR3 consists of 16 residues. The V gene's germline CDR1 is SGHNT and CDR2 YYREEE (reference sequence). V shed 4 bases, J shed 4 bases, and the junction held 9 bases outside the gene matches. The DNA of the CDR3 is TGTGCCAGCAGCCTGTCCTGGACTAGCGGGGCGTACGAGCAGTACTTC. Amino acids: CASSLSWTSGAYEQYF.

The genes are TRBV18 and TRBJ1-4, with D hard to call. This CDR3 has 16 residues. V was shortened by 9 bases and J by 7 bases, with 24 bases between the two germline ends. Germline assignment: CDR1 KGHSH and CDR2 LQKENI. The CDR3 loop reads CASFFGSAKGTEKLFF. The CDR3 coding sequence is TGTGCCAGTTTTTTCGGGTCGGCGAAGGGAACTGAAAAACTGTTTTTT.

This clone has just one count. The genes are TRBV11-2 and TRBJ2-1, with a possible D match to TRBD2 (5 bases). Germline V gives CDR1 SGHAT, CDR2 FQNNGV. The length of the CDR3 is 13 residues. The V and J ends lost 4 bases and 6 bases respectively, with 10 bases between them. The DNA of the CDR3 is TGTGCCAGCAGCTCCGGGATGCGCAATGAGCAGTTCTTC. This gives the protein CASSSGMRNEQFF.

This chain's CDR3 is CAISPGSGSLGQYF. For the CDR3, the DNA is TGTGCCATCAGCCCGGGTAGCGGGTCCCTGGGGCAGTATTTT. The V call is TRBV10-3, the J call TRBJ2-3, with TRBD2 matching 7 bases. Germline CDR1 is ENHRY and CDR2 is SYGVKD. CDR3 length: 14 residues. After removal of 6 bases from V and 11 bases from J, the junction contained 14 bases not matched to a gene.

This clone was observed a single time. The genes are TRBV6-1 and TRBJ1-5; D possibly corresponds to TRBD1 (5 bases). This CDR3 region has 13 residues. Trimming removed 6 bases at V and 4 bases at J, with 10 bases between. The germline V gene has CDR1 MNHNS and CDR2 SASEGT. The CDR3 coding sequence is TGTGCCAGCAGCAACGGGGGAAATCAGCCCCAGCATTTT. This sequence encodes CASSNGGNQPQHF.

This chain connects TRBV30 to TRBJ2-7; D possibly corresponds to TRBD1 (6 bases). CDR3 length: 13 residues. V dropped 5 bases and J dropped 4 bases, with 15 bases sitting between them. Germline V gene data show CDR1 as GTSNPN and CDR2 as SVGIG (reference sequence). CDR3 loop: CAWSPGHLYEQYF. In DNA, the CDR3 is TGTGCCTGGTCGCCGGGACACCTTTACGAGCAGTACTTC.

The chain joins TRBV2 to TRBJ1-2; D possibly corresponds to TRBD1 (5 bases). The germline gives CDR1 SNHLY, CDR2 FYNNEI. CDR3 size: 13 residues. Trimming took off 5 bases at V and 8 bases at J, with 15 bases between the two ends. CDR3 loop: CASSTGTVIGYTF. The CDR3 region has the DNA TGTGCCAGCAGTACCGGGACGGTTATCGGCTACACCTTC.

This chain's CDR3 is CASTPGGGNSDTQYF. The CDR3 DNA is TGTGCCAGCACACCCGGGGGGGGTAACTCAGATACGCAGTATTTT. This chain links TRBV9 with TRBJ2-3; 8 bases map to TRBD2. With V trimmed by 6 bases and J by 4 bases, 10 bases remained unmatched. The CDR3 has 15 amino acids. Germline lookup yields CDR1 SGDLS and CDR2 YYNGEE.

This clone has more than one count but fewer than ten. The chain has TRBV6-2 or TRBV6-3 and TRBJ2-7; 8 nucleotides agree with TRBD2. The germline V gene has CDR1 MNHEY and CDR2 SVGEGT. The CDR3 totals 18 residues. Trimming at V came to 3 bases and at J to 4 bases, leaving 17 bases not matched to a gene. The CDR3 reads CASSYPPLSLAGRYEQYF. In DNA, the CDR3 is TGTGCCAGCAGTTATCCTCCTTTGAGCTTAGCGGGGAGGTACGAGCAGTACTTC.

This clone has only one observation. The V and J genes are TRBV7-8 and TRBJ1-1, with a weak D call TRBD1 (5 bases). CDR1 and CDR2 from the germline V gene are SGHVS and FQNEAQ. This CDR3 contains 18 residues. Trimming took 5 bases from V and 1 from J, leaving 23 bases between them. CDR3 residues: CASSRTNFSGRKNTEAFF. CDR3 sequence (DNA): TGTGCCAGCAGCCGTACTAATTTTTCGGGACGGAAGAACACTGAAGCTTTCTTT.

The chain recombines TRBV12-3 or TRBV12-4 with TRBJ2-7, with D unresolved. The CDR3 covers 13 residues. Trimming shortened V by 3 bases and J by 3 bases, and 9 bases separated the two germline ends. As DNA, the CDR3 is TGTGCCAGCAGTTTGCCAGAGAACTACGAGCAGTACTTC. Amino acids: CASSLPENYEQYF.

The DNA for the CDR3 is TGTGCCAGCAGCATCGACGGAAATGAGCAGTTCTTC. Translation gives CASSIDGNEQFF. This chain links TRBV7-3 with TRBJ2-1; D not certain. The CDR3 loop spans 12 amino acids. Germline loops: CDR1 SGHTA, CDR2 FQGTGA. V lost 5 bases and J lost 7, with 9 bases in between. The variable domain in full, with the rest retrieved from reference TRBV7-3 and TRBJ2-1, is GAGVSQTPSNKVTEKGKYVELRCDPISGHTALYWYRQSLGQGPEFLIYFQGTGAADDSGLPNDRFFAVRPEGSVSTLKIQRTERGDSAVYLCASSIDGNEQFFGPGTRLTVL.

J is TRBJ2-7 and V is TRBV5-1; 10 bases are shared with TRBD2. Losses at the gene ends were 0 bases for V and 7 bases for J; bases not matched to a gene: 7. Germline values: CDR1 SGHRS, CDR2 YFSETQ. This CDR3 has 15 residues. The CDR3 is CASSLALAGDREQYF. CDR3 nucleotide sequence: TGCGCCAGCAGCTTGGCCCTAGCGGGGGATCGAGAGCAGTACTTC.

The CDR3 sequence is CASSNIKQGMDGYTF. The DNA for the CDR3 is TGCGCCAGCAGCAATATCAAACAGGGAATGGATGGCTACACCTTC. This chain joins TRBV5-1 and TRBJ1-2; possibly TRBD1 for D (6 bases). Deletions cut 4 bases from V and 6 bases from J, with 19 bases between. Germline V gene data show CDR1 as SGHRS and CDR2 as YFSETQ. The CDR3 is made up of 15 amino acids.

This chain's CDR3 is CASRELEKLFF. CDR3 in DNA: TGTGCCAGTCGAGAACTGGAAAAACTGTTTTTT. The rearrangement uses TRBV19 and TRBJ1-4; D is unclear. The CDR3 is made up of 11 amino acids. Trimming took 8 bases from V and 8 from J, leaving 9 bases between them. CDR1 and CDR2 from the germline V gene are LNHDA and SQIVND (reference sequence).

V gene TRBV5-1 combines with J gene TRBJ1-6; perhaps TRBD1 as D (5 bases). Germline CDR1 is SGHRS and CDR2 is YFSETQ. V lost 1 base and J 7 bases, leaving 12 bases between the germline ends. The CDR3 totals 15 residues. CDR3 coding DNA: TGCGCCAGCAGCTTGCACGCAGGGCAAAATTCACCCCTCCACTTT. Translating it yields CASSLHAGQNSPLHF.

This chain links TRBV18 with TRBJ2-2; 7 bases line up with TRBD1. Losses at the gene ends were 0 bases for V and 4 bases for J; bases not matched to a gene: 5. CDR3 length: 16 residues. Germline lookup yields CDR1 KGHSH and CDR2 LQKENI. CDR3 sequence (DNA): TGTGCCAGCTCACCACCGCTAGGGACAGCCACCGGGGAGCTGTTTTTT. Translated: CASSPPLGTATGELFF.

This clone was observed a single time. The J gene is TRBJ1-4, the V gene TRBV2; 8 bases are shared with TRBD1. With 4 bases clipped from V and 0 bases from J, the junction kept 1 base outside the gene matches. Germline CDR1 reads SNHLY; CDR2 reads FYNNEI. The CDR3 covers 15 residues. The CDR3 is CASSGTGTTNEKLFF. DNA of the CDR3: TGTGCCAGCAGTGGGACAGGGACAACTAATGAAAAACTGTTTTTT.

DNA for the CDR3: TGCGCCAGCAGCCCGGCAGGACTAGCTCCATCGGGGAACACCGGGGAGCTGTTTTTT. It yields the protein CASSPAGLAPSGNTGELFF. The chain recombines TRBV5-1 with TRBJ2-2; 8 bases map to TRBD2. Germline V gene data show CDR1 as SGHRS and CDR2 as YFSETQ. V gave up 4 bases and J gave up 1 base; unmatched junction bases: 15. The CDR3 spans 19 residues.

The chain has TRBV6-5 and TRBJ2-4, with 8 nucleotides matching TRBD2. The CDR3 loop spans 15 amino acids. V lost 0 bases, J lost 3 bases, and 1 base stayed unmatched. Germline CDR1 is MNHEY and CDR2 is SVGAGI. CDR3 in DNA: TGTGCCAGCAGTTACTCGGGACTAGGCAAAAACATTCAGTACTTC. Encoded protein: CASSYSGLGKNIQYF.

This chain joins TRBV9 and TRBJ2-7, with TRBD1 identical over 9 bases. The CDR3 has 14 residues. Germline-derived CDR1 and CDR2 are SGDLS and YYNGEE. V lost 4 bases, J lost 7 bases, and 9 bases stayed unmatched. DNA of the CDR3: TGTGCCAGCAGCCCAAGGGACAGGGAGTCGGAGCAGTACTTC. As protein: CASSPRDRESEQYF.